A single sample gave rise to the 18 T cell receptor beta chains below, sequenced in a study of beta chain features in type 1 diabetes. Study findings and constraints: Among patients with Type 1 diabetes, TCRB CDR3s were moderately but significantly shorter in every one of the four CD4+ subsets.

Sequenced material consisted of expressed TCRB transcripts (all of the isolated RNA was reverse transcribed). Some clones are missing from TCRdb's copy, which holds only in-frame ones; the method was immunoSEQ multiplex PCR. Altogether tens of thousands of clones are present, around 45% being singletons, with the ten largest covering around 1.5%. Their cognate antigens are unknown. The specimen was Tregs from blood. The receptor source for this set is a man aged 30 to 39 with type 1 diabetes.

The rearrangement links TRBV28 to TRBJ1-5, with D unresolved. V was trimmed by 5 bases and J by 3 bases, leaving 11 bases between them. CDR3 length equals 14 residues. Germline V gives CDR1 MDHEN, CDR2 SYDVKM. CDR3 DNA sequence: TGTGCCAGCAGTCTCGCGGCCCTCAATCAGCCCCAGCATTTT. It codes for CASSLAALNQPQHF.

The genes are TRBV6-6 and TRBJ1-2, with 9 bases matching TRBD1. CDR1 MNHNY and CDR2 SVGAGI come from the germline V gene (reference sequence). CDR3 length equals 16 residues. The J segment lost 0 bases and the V segment lost 2 bases, leaving 4 bases of the junction unmatched. In nucleotides, the CDR3 is TGTGCCAGCAGTTACCTTACAGGGGGCACTAACTATGGCTACACCTTC. It encodes CASSYLTGGTNYGYTF.

The chain couples TRBV6-5 to TRBJ1-6, with D hard to call. This CDR3 comprises 14 residues. With 2 bases removed from V and 6 bases from J, the gap between germline ends came to 8 bases. CDR1 and CDR2 from the germline V gene are MNHEY and SVGAGI. This CDR3 is CASSYGSTNSPLHF. Here the CDR3 DNA reads TGTGCCAGCAGTTACGGCAGTACTAATTCACCCCTCCACTTT.

This clone showed up just a few times. The V and J genes are TRBV9 and TRBJ1-1; D is uncertain. The CDR3 length is 15 residues. Per the germline V gene, CDR1 is SGDLS and CDR2 is YYNGEE. The V gene lost 4 bases and the J gene lost 5 bases, with 18 bases spanning the gap. For the CDR3, the DNA is TGTGCCAGCAGCCCCCGAGAGGTGAGCGGTACTGAAGCTTTCTTT. Its translation is CASSPREVSGTEAFF.

The CDR3 DNA reads as TGTGCCAGCAGCCCTGGCGGGGACACTGAAGCTTTCTTT. Its protein is CASSPGGDTEAFF. The chain carries TRBV7-9 and TRBJ1-1, with D uncertain. Germline CDR1 and CDR2: SEHNR and FQNEAQ (reference sequence). CDR3 length: 13 residues. V dropped 5 bases and J dropped 3 bases, with 10 bases sitting between them.

The rearrangement links TRBV19 to TRBJ1-5, with a tentative D call TRBD1 (5 bases). Per germline, CDR1 LNHDA and CDR2 SQIVND (reference sequence). This CDR3 region has 15 residues. V was cut by 5 bases and J by 1 base, with 12 bases left in between. CDR3 region: CASSYPGGSNQPQHF. The CDR3 coding sequence is TGTGCCAGTAGTTACCCCGGGGGGAGCAATCAGCCCCAGCATTTT.

This clone has just a few counts. The chain combines TRBV19 with TRBJ2-7; 11 bases fit TRBD1. The CDR3 runs to 15 residues. V was clipped by 3 bases and J by 4 bases; unmatched bases: 5. Germline loops: CDR1 LNHDA, CDR2 SQIVND (reference sequence). The CDR3 nucleotides are TGTGCCAGTAGTATCAAGGGACAGGGGGATTACGAGCAGTACTTC. Amino acids: CASSIKGQGDYEQYF.

The genes are TRBV7-8 and TRBJ1-3; TRBD1 is a possible D gene (6 bases). V lost 4 bases to trimming and J lost 4 bases, with 11 bases between them. CDR1 SGHVS and CDR2 FQNEAQ come from the germline V gene. The CDR3 totals 14 residues. This chain's CDR3 is CASSSRTVGNTIYF. The CDR3 region has the DNA TGTGCCAGCAGCTCCAGGACAGTGGGAAACACCATATATTTT.

The chain carries TRBV7-2 and TRBJ2-7; D might be TRBD1 (5 bases). V was clipped by 1 base and J by 3 bases, with 13 bases between them. CDR1 is SGHTA, CDR2 FQGNSA, per germline. The CDR3 spans 15 residues. DNA of the CDR3: TGTGCCAGCAGCTTAGGGGGCGCAGGTCTCTACGAGCAGTACTTC. Protein product: CASSLGGAGLYEQYF.

The rearrangement joins TRBV25-1 to TRBJ2-5, with 7 bases lining up with TRBD1. V trimming: 5 bases; J trimming: 4 bases; junction bases outside the gene matches: 4. Germline V gene data show CDR1 as MGHDK and CDR2 as SYGVNS. The CDR3 sequence is 13 residues long. CDR3 protein: CASSNPGGETQYF. The CDR3 DNA sequence: TGTGCCAGCAGTAATCCAGGGGGAGAGACCCAGTACTTC.

This clone has only a few counts. The chain recombines TRBV6-1 with TRBJ2-1; D is possibly TRBD2 (6 bases). The V end lost 7 bases, the J end lost 0 bases, and 7 bases lay between the germline ends. CDR1 and CDR2 from the germline V gene are MNHNS and SASEGT. The CDR3 is 13 amino acids. The CDR3 nucleotides are TGTGCCAGCACGCGGGACTCCTACAATGAGCAGTTCTTC. It encodes CASTRDSYNEQFF.

This clone was found a few times. V is TRBV5-6 and J is TRBJ2-3; 9 bases align to TRBD2. Germline lookup yields CDR1 SGHDT and CDR2 YYEEEE. The junction had 6 bases not matched to a gene; V was cut back by 1 base and J by 3 bases. This CDR3 is 16 amino acids long. CDR3 in amino acids: CASSLLAGVRTDTQYF. CDR3 DNA: TGTGCCAGCAGCTTGTTAGCGGGAGTTAGGACAGATACGCAGTATTTT.

The sample holds a few counts of this clone. V gene TRBV29-1 combines with J gene TRBJ1-1; tentatively, D is TRBD1 (6 bases). V dropped 2 bases and J dropped 11 bases, with 18 bases sitting between them. The CDR3 loop spans 13 amino acids. Germline V gene lookup returns CDR1 SQVTM and CDR2 ANQGSEA. The CDR3 here is CSVESSRGAAAFF. In DNA form, the CDR3 reads TGCAGCGTTGAAAGTTCCCGGGGGGCGGCGGCTTTCTTT.

The CDR3 loop is CASSSPGVNQPQHF. Here the CDR3 DNA reads TGTGCCAGCAGTAGTCCGGGAGTCAATCAGCCCCAGCATTTT. The chain links TRBV6-5 to TRBJ1-5, with no clear D. The V gene lost 5 bases and the J gene lost 3 bases, with 11 bases spanning the gap. The CDR3 is made up of 14 amino acids. CDR1 is MNHEY and CDR2 is SVGAGI in the germline V gene.

J is TRBJ2-5 and V is TRBV5-6, with TRBD1 identical over 9 bases. Matching the DNA end better, TRBJ2-7 makes the J call doubtful. CDR1 is SGHDT and CDR2 is YYEEEE in the germline V gene. The CDR3 has 16 amino acids. CDR3 protein: CASSFYRGPYSYEQYF. CDR3 DNA: TGTGCCAGCAGCTTTTACAGGGGGCCCTACTCCTACGAGCAGTACTTC.

V is TRBV5-1 and J is TRBJ2-1, with 13 bases lining up with TRBD2. The CDR3 runs 16 residues. V dropped 4 bases and J dropped 10; count of bases not matched to a gene: 11. Germline CDR1 and CDR2: SGHRS and YFSETQ. CDR3: CASSPRLAGGHQEQFF. In DNA form, the CDR3 reads TGCGCCAGCAGCCCACGACTAGCGGGAGGACATCAGGAGCAGTTCTTC.

This chain links TRBV28 with TRBJ1-2, with TRBD1 matching over 8 bases. The germline V gene encodes CDR1 MDHEN and CDR2 SYDVKM. V was clipped by 5 bases and J by 3 bases; unmatched bases: 11. This CDR3 has 16 residues. The CDR3 DNA sequence: TGTGCCAGCAGTGTGGGATTATCGACAGGGGACTATGGCTACACCTTC. It translates to CASSVGLSTGDYGYTF.

The chain uses TRBV5-4 and TRBJ1-1; 7 bases fit TRBD1. V lost 0 bases to trimming and J lost 3 bases; unmatched junction nucleotides: 8. The germline V gene has CDR1 SGHNT and CDR2 YYREEE (reference sequence). The CDR3 is 16 residues long. DNA of the CDR3: TGTGCCAGCAGCTTGGGACAGGGTGGTTTGTACACTGAAGCTTTCTTT. Protein: CASSLGQGGLYTEAFF.